These 29 T cell receptor beta chains were sequenced from one sample in a study of CD8+CD57+ T cells in acquired aplastic anemia. Using genomic DNA as the template, TCR beta VDJ and CDR3 profiling was carried out. TCRdb re-analysed the reads in MiXCR, keeping a single row per CDR3 protein. This table holds fewer than 250,000 distinct CDR3 sequences, approximately 49% found once. Sample: sorted CD4+, CD8+, or CD8+CD57+ T cells (not recorded which) from PBMCs. These receptors came from a human donor in good health, serving as a control.

This clonotype was recorded at least ten times. The V call is TRBV20-1, the J call TRBJ1-2, with 8 bases matching TRBD1. CDR1 and CDR2 from the germline V gene are DFQATT and SNEGSKA (reference sequence). After removal of 4 bases from V and 7 bases from J, the junction contained 5 bases not matched to a gene. This CDR3 has 12 residues. CDR3 sequence (DNA): TGCAGTGCTACCTCAGGGGGCGGTGGCTACACCTTC. Protein product: CSATSGGGGYTF.

This clonotype was detected ten times or more. V is TRBV5-1 and J is TRBJ2-7; a possible D gene is TRBD2 (6 bases). The CDR3 contains 15 residues. The V end lost 6 bases, the J end lost 3 bases, and 19 bases lay between the germline ends. Germline CDR1 is SGHRS and CDR2 is YFSETQ. CDR3 bases: TGCGCCAGCAACCCTGGAGGGGATTTCTACTACGAGCAGTACTTC. Protein product: CASNPGGDFYYEQYF.

The chain is built from TRBV11-3 and TRBJ1-6, with 7 bases that match TRBD1. CDR3 length equals 14 residues. V trimming: 6 bases; J trimming: 7 bases; junction bases outside the gene matches: 6. Looked up from germline, CDR1 is SGHNT and CDR2 is YENEEA. CDR3 sequence: CASRTDRVNSPLHF. In DNA form, the CDR3 reads TGTGCCAGCAGAACCGACAGGGTGAATTCACCCCTCCACTTT.

This CDR3 is CASSLNHRASSTYNSPLHF. Written as DNA, the CDR3 is TGTGCCAGCAGCCTAAACCACAGGGCCTCATCAACCTATAATTCACCCCTCCACTTT. This chain links TRBV7-9 with TRBJ1-6, with D perhaps matching TRBD1 (6 bases). The ends were cut back, 5 bases at V and 2 bases at J, with 22 bases in the middle. The CDR3 covers 19 residues. Germline assignment: CDR1 SEHNR and CDR2 FQNEAQ (reference sequence).

The genes are TRBV20-1 and TRBJ2-5; 7 bases line up with TRBD1. The CDR3 totals 15 residues. Germline V gene lookup returns CDR1 DFQATT and CDR2 SNEGSKA (reference sequence). Losses at the gene ends were 6 bases for V and 1 base for J; bases not matched to a gene: 11. CDR3 nucleotide sequence: TGCAGTGCCATTGGTTCGGCAGGGGGCCAAGAGACCCAGTACTTC. Amino acids: CSAIGSAGGQETQYF.

The V gene is TRBV7-6, the J gene TRBJ2-7, with TRBD1 matching 8 bases. V dropped 4 bases and J dropped 2; count of bases not matched to a gene: 10. CDR1 SGHVS and CDR2 FNYEAQ come from the germline V gene. The CDR3 extends over 16 amino acids. CDR3 loop: CASSSIGQGAAYEQYF. The CDR3 DNA reads as TGTGCCAGCAGCTCTATAGGGCAGGGGGCGGCCTACGAGCAGTACTTC.

The J gene is TRBJ1-2, the V gene TRBV15; D ambiguous. This CDR3 comprises 14 residues. Looked up from germline, CDR1 is LNHNV and CDR2 is YYDKDF (reference sequence). The V and J ends lost 5 bases and 8 bases respectively, with 18 bases between them. The DNA of the CDR3 is TGTGCCACCAGCCCTGATCGAGGGCGGCGGGGCTACACCTTC. Its protein is CATSPDRGRRGYTF.

This clonotype was recorded at least ten times. This rearrangement joins TRBV7-2 to TRBJ2-5; TRBD2 matches 16 bases. V was pared by 5 bases and J by 3 bases, with 6 bases of the junction left unmatched. Per the germline V gene, CDR1 is SGHTA and CDR2 is FQGNSA. The CDR3 extends over 17 amino acids. The chain's CDR3 is CASSPGGTSGGEETQYF. The CDR3 nucleotides read TGTGCCAGCAGCCCAGGGGGGACTAGCGGGGGGGAAGAGACCCAGTACTTC.

The chain couples TRBV15 to TRBJ1-2; TRBD1 aligns across 8 bases. The CDR3 loop spans 15 amino acids. Trimming removed 3 bases from V and 0 bases from J; junction bases left unmatched: 3. The V gene's germline CDR1 is LNHNV and CDR2 YYDKDF (reference sequence). CDR3 in amino acids: CATSRAGGTNYGYTF. CDR3 sequence (DNA): TGTGCCACCAGCAGGGCAGGGGGCACTAACTATGGCTACACCTTC.

This clonotype was seen at least ten times. The chain combines TRBV20-1 with TRBJ2-7, with TRBD2 as a possible D gene (6 bases). This CDR3 has 15 residues. Germline V gene sequence: CDR1 DFQATT, CDR2 SNEGSKA (reference sequence). The V and J ends lost 6 bases and 1 base respectively, with 19 bases between them. CDR3 sequence reads: CSAIPDYPISYEQYF. CDR3 bases: TGCAGTGCGATCCCGGACTATCCTATATCCTACGAGCAGTACTTC.

This clonotype was seen many times. The chain recombines TRBV20-1 with TRBJ2-7, with 7 positions matching TRBD1. Trimming took 3 bases from V and 3 from J; bases not matched to a gene: 8. CDR3 size: 14 residues. Germline values: CDR1 DFQATT, CDR2 SNEGSKA (reference sequence). CDR3 loop: CSASPPDRFYEQYF. The CDR3 bases are TGCAGTGCTAGCCCCCCGGACAGGTTCTACGAGCAGTACTTC.

This chain joins TRBV24-1 and TRBJ2-2; 13 bases map to TRBD2. This CDR3 has 18 residues. V shed 3 bases, J shed 6 bases, and the junction held 9 bases outside the gene matches. Germline loops: CDR1 KGHDR, CDR2 SFDVKD. As DNA, the CDR3 is TGTGCCACCAGTGATAACAACGGACTAGCGGGGGTTCCCGGGGAGCTGTTTTTT. Its translation: CATSDNNGLAGVPGELFF.

This chain connects TRBV20-1 to TRBJ1-2; D may be TRBD1 (6 bases). The CDR3 spans 12 residues. Germline assignment: CDR1 DFQATT and CDR2 SNEGSKA (reference sequence). The CDR3 spells CRTGQTNYGYTF. The CDR3 nucleotides read TGCAGAACCGGACAGACCAACTATGGCTACACCTTC.

V is TRBV9 and J is TRBJ2-5; TRBD2 matches 8 bases. The V segment lost 5 bases and the J segment 2 bases; nucleotides outside the gene matches: 8. CDR3 size: 15 residues. The germline gives CDR1 SGDLS, CDR2 YYNGEE. The CDR3 spells CASRATGTSQETQYF. In DNA, the CDR3 is TGTGCCAGCAGAGCGACCGGGACTAGTCAAGAGACCCAGTACTTC. The variable domain in full, completed from reference TRBV9 and TRBJ2-5, reads DSGVTQTPKHLITATGQRVTLRCSPRSGDLSVYWYQQSLDQGLQFLIQYYNGEERAKGNILERFSAQQFPDLHSELNLSSLELGDSALYFCASRATGTSQETQYFGPGTRLLVL.

In its sample, this clonotype was seen a few times. A read error may explain this, as a much larger clone is one base away. The chain is built from TRBV6-5 and TRBJ2-7; D is undetermined. Germline CDR1 reads MNHEY; CDR2 reads SVGAGI. The length of the CDR3 is 12 residues. V gave up 5 bases and J gave up 2 bases, with 7 bases separating them. The CDR3 DNA follows: TGTGCCAGCAGTCCGGCAGCCTACGAGCAGTACTTC. It yields the protein CASSPAAYEQYF.

This clonotype was recorded a few times. The chain combines TRBV29-1 with TRBJ2-1, with 16 nucleotides matching TRBD2. With V trimmed by 7 bases and J by 7 bases, 7 bases remained unmatched. Germline CDR1 and CDR2: SQVTM and ANQGSEA. This CDR3 comprises 15 residues. The CDR3 protein is CSGAGTSGGANEQFF. DNA of the CDR3: TGCAGCGGCGCCGGGACTAGCGGGGGGGCGAATGAGCAGTTCTTC.

This clonotype was counted at least ten times. This rearrangement joins TRBV5-8 to TRBJ2-3; 9 nucleotides line up with TRBD2. Germline loops: CDR1 SGHTS, CDR2 YDEGEE. V lost 0 bases to trimming and J lost 7 bases; unmatched junction nucleotides: 3. This CDR3 comprises 14 residues. CDR3: CASSLGAGGYTQYF. CDR3 nucleotides: TGTGCCAGCAGCTTGGGAGCGGGGGGTTATACGCAGTATTTT.

The chain has TRBV20-1 and TRBJ1-2; a weak D match, TRBD1 (5 bases). The germline gives CDR1 DFQATT, CDR2 SNEGSKA (reference sequence). CDR3 length: 10 amino acids. The CDR3 nucleotides read TGCAGCTCCCGAGGGGATGGCTACACCTTC. Translating gives CSSRGDGYTF.

J is TRBJ1-3 and V is TRBV19; no reliable D call. The V end lost 3 bases, the J end lost 7 bases, and 7 bases lay between the germline ends. Germline CDR1 and CDR2: LNHDA and SQIVND (reference sequence). This CDR3 is built from 12 residues. CDR3 DNA: TGTGCCAGTAGTATTCAGTCGAACACCATATATTTT. It encodes CASSIQSNTIYF.

The chain links TRBV20-1 to TRBJ2-2; the match to TRBD2 covers 11 bases. The V gene end was trimmed by 1 base and the J gene end by 1 base; junction bases not matched to a gene: 2. CDR1 DFQATT and CDR2 SNEGSKA come from the germline V gene (reference sequence). The length of the CDR3 is 16 residues. The CDR3 sequence is CSARVGLAGNTGELFF. The CDR3 DNA sequence: TGCAGTGCTAGAGTCGGACTAGCGGGGAACACCGGGGAGCTGTTTTTT.

The chain recombines TRBV28 with TRBJ2-5, with 8 positions matching TRBD2. This CDR3 spans 17 amino acids. V lost 3 bases, J lost 4 bases, and 13 bases stayed unmatched. Germline V lookup: CDR1 MDHEN, CDR2 SYDVKM. In nucleotides, the CDR3 is TGTGCCAGCAGTTTGGGACTCTCGCGGGGGGCCGGAGAGACCCAGTACTTC. Translating it yields CASSLGLSRGAGETQYF.

This rearrangement joins TRBV6-6 to TRBJ2-7, with a tentative D call TRBD2 (5 bases). The CDR3 totals 13 residues. Germline assignment: CDR1 MNHNY and CDR2 SVGAGI (reference sequence). V shed 0 bases and J shed 6 bases, with 9 bases lying between them. Written as DNA, the CDR3 is TGTGCCAGCAGTTACTCGAGGGTAACCGAGCAGTACGTC. Its translation is CASSYSRVTEQYV.

This chain links TRBV7-8 with TRBJ2-2; TRBD2 agrees at 7 bases. After removal of 10 bases from V and 4 bases from J, the junction contained 6 bases not matched to a gene. Germline V gene data show CDR1 as SGHVS and CDR2 as FQNEAQ. The CDR3 is 13 amino acids. CDR3 in DNA: TGTGCCACCGCAGGGAGGGCCACCGGGGAGCTGTTTTTT. Translating it yields CATAGRATGELFF. Full variable domain (missing parts from reference TRBV7-8 and TRBJ2-2): GAGVSQSPRYKVAKRGQDVALRCDPISGHVSLFWYQQALGQGPEFLTYFQNEAQLDKSGLPSDRFFAERPEGSVSTLKIQRTQQEDSAVYLCATAGRATGELFFGEGSRLTVL.

On this clonotype itself: The final CDR3 position lacks the conserved phenylalanine or tryptophan, pointing to a likely read error. The genes are TRBV24-1 and TRBJ2-3; D might be TRBD1 (5 bases). The length of the CDR3 is 14 residues. Germline-derived CDR1 and CDR2 are KGHDR and SFDVKD. The CDR3 here is CATGEGQTADTQYV. In nucleotides, the CDR3 is TGTGCCACCGGTGAAGGACAAACAGCAGATACGCAGTATGTT.

There are many counts of this clonotype. V gene TRBV6-5 combines with J gene TRBJ1-1; D not resolved. The V end was cut by 5 bases, the J end by 2 bases, with 12 bases between. The germline CDR1 and CDR2 sequences are MNHEY and SVGAGI. The length of the CDR3 is 14 residues. This CDR3 reads CASSLFWGNTEAFF. CDR3 in DNA: TGTGCCAGCAGTCTTTTTTGGGGAAACACTGAAGCTTTCTTT.

This clonotype was observed many times. The rearrangement links TRBV4-3 to TRBJ2-7, with unresolved D. With 1 base removed from V and 1 base from J, the gap between germline ends came to 5 bases. This CDR3 is 13 amino acids long. Germline assignment: CDR1 LGHNA and CDR2 YSLEER. The CDR3 here is CASSQGRSYEQYF. CDR3 nucleotide sequence: TGCGCCAGCAGCCAAGGCAGATCCTACGAGCAGTACTTC.

CDR3 region: CAISLRYSSSGNTIYF. The CDR3 region has the DNA TGTGCCATCAGCTTGCGATACTCGAGCTCTGGAAACACCATATATTTT. V and J are TRBV10-3 and TRBJ1-3; the D is unclear. The CDR3 spans 16 residues. From germline, CDR1 is ENHRY and CDR2 SYGVKD. V dropped 6 bases and J dropped 0 bases, with 15 bases sitting between them.

A single count supports this clonotype. The CDR3 nucleotides read TGTGCCAGCAGCACCTGGACAGCAATGGCGTATGGCTACACCTTC. Its protein is CASSTWTAMAYGYTF. This chain uses TRBV7-2 with TRBJ1-2, with D maybe TRBD1 (6 bases). Germline CDR1 reads SGHTA; CDR2 reads FQGNSA. V dropped 5 bases and J dropped 5 bases, with 18 bases sitting between them. The CDR3 spans 15 residues.

This chain uses TRBV12-3 or TRBV12-4 with TRBJ1-1, with D tentatively TRBD1 (5 bases). V gave up 5 bases and J gave up 2 bases, with 9 bases separating them. There are 13 residues in the CDR3. This chain's CDR3 is CASSLWDNTEAFF. The CDR3 DNA follows: TGTGCCAGCAGTCTTTGGGACAACACTGAAGCTTTCTTT.